The rows below give T cell receptor beta chains drawn from one sample of a study of T cell responses to AZD1222 COVID-19 vaccine. Assay used: immunoSEQ multiplex PCR; TCRdb lists only in-frame clones, some missing. The table has under 200,000 clones, about 90% seen once. The sample here was peripheral blood, taken on day 0 of AZD1222 vaccination. The receptors stem from an adult in good health. Both conserved end residues are part of each CDR3. Each record gives: V gene, D gene, J gene, clone size, CDR3 protein, CDR3 DNA. The D gene is left open where the match is weak. The listing skips clone size in some rows; elsewhere it reads once, few, many or a size class.

V: TRBV27
D: .
J: TRBJ2-7
size: .
CDR3: CASSLKLGLYEQYF
DNA: TGTGCCAGCAGTTTAAAGTTAGGTTTGTACGAGCAGTACTTC

V: TRBV7-7
D: TRBD2
J: TRBJ2-3
size: .
CDR3: CASSLSGGGDTQYF
DNA: TGTGCCAGCAGCCTTAGCGGGGGAGGAGATACGCAGTATTTT

V: TRBV7-9
D: TRBD2
J: TRBJ2-5
size: .
CDR3: CASSLGSGRQETQYF
DNA: TGTGCCAGCAGCTTAGGTAGCGGGAGACAAGAGACCCAGTACTTC

V: TRBV5-5
D: TRBD2
J: TRBJ2-1
size: .
CDR3: CASSLVGRDSYNEQFF
DNA: TGTGCCAGCAGCTTGGTAGGGAGGGATTCCTACAATGAGCAGTTCTTC

V: TRBV5-1
D: TRBD1
J: TRBJ2-2
size: .
CDR3: CASSWSVTGDTGELFF
DNA: TGCGCCAGCAGCTGGAGCGTGACAGGGGACACCGGGGAGCTGTTTTTT

V: TRBV6-6
D: .
J: TRBJ1-1
size: .
CDR3: CASSRRRGTPMNTEAFF
DNA: TGTGCCAGCAGTCGGCGGAGGGGGACCCCAATGAACACTGAAGCTTTCTTT

V: TRBV24-1
D: .
J: TRBJ2-3
size: .
CDR3: CATSDPSRDTQYF
DNA: TGTGCCACCAGTGACCCTAGCAGGGACACGCAGTATTTT

V: TRBV28
D: .
J: TRBJ1-5
size: .
CDR3: CASRSAGVGNQPQHF
DNA: TGTGCCAGCAGATCCGCGGGGGTCGGCAATCAGCCCCAGCATTTT

V: TRBV28
D: .
J: TRBJ2-3
size: .
CDR3: CASSLLGVSDTQYF
DNA: TGTGCCAGCAGTCTGTTGGGGGTCTCAGATACGCAGTATTTT

V: TRBV20-1
D: .
J: TRBJ2-7
size: few
CDR3: CSARFLAEQYF
DNA: TGCAGTGCTAGGTTTCTAGCGGAGCAGTACTTC

V: TRBV19
D: .
J: TRBJ1-1
size: .
CDR3: CASSVGTVNTEAFF
DNA: TGTGCCAGTAGTGTCGGGACGGTGAACACTGAAGCTTTCTTT

V: TRBV6-2/TRBV6-3
D: TRBD2
J: TRBJ2-1
size: .
CDR3: CASSQRRGGGNEQFF
DNA: TGTGCCAGCAGTCAGCGGCGGGGGGGCGGTAATGAGCAGTTCTTC

V: TRBV12-3/TRBV12-4
D: .
J: TRBJ1-2
size: .
CDR3: CASSTGRSYGYTF
DNA: TGTGCCAGCAGTACAGGACGGAGCTATGGCTACACCTTC

V: TRBV29-1
D: .
J: TRBJ1-4
size: .
CDR3: CSVESKGQANEKLFF
DNA: TGCAGCGTTGAATCGAAGGGTCAGGCTAATGAAAAACTGTTTTTT

V: TRBV28
D: TRBD1
J: TRBJ1-3
size: .
CDR3: CASSSAGGAYSPGNTIYF
DNA: TGTGCCAGCAGTTCAGCAGGGGGCGCTTATTCCCCTGGAAACACCATATATTTT

V: TRBV27
D: .
J: TRBJ1-5
size: .
CDR3: CASSLSGSNQPQHF
DNA: TGTGCCAGCAGTTTATCCGGGAGCAATCAGCCCCAGCATTTT

V: TRBV19
D: TRBD1
J: TRBJ1-5
size: .
CDR3: CASSAQGAQPQHF
DNA: TGTGCCAGTAGTGCACAGGGGGCCCAGCCCCAGCATTTT

V: TRBV19
D: .
J: TRBJ2-2
size: .
CDR3: CASSIPGRNTGELFF
DNA: TGTGCCAGTAGTATACCGGGCAGGAACACCGGGGAGCTGTTTTTT

V: TRBV30
D: .
J: TRBJ1-2
size: few
CDR3: CAWSGGTLYGYTF
DNA: TGTGCCTGGAGTGGGGGGACTTTGTACGGCTACACCTTC

V: TRBV6-5
D: TRBD1
J: TRBJ1-2
size: .
CDR3: CASSYGTGAETGYTF
DNA: TGTGCCAGCAGTTACGGGACAGGGGCAGAGACTGGCTACACCTTC

V: TRBV7-2
D: .
J: TRBJ2-2
size: .
CDR3: CASSLSRTGELFF
DNA: TGTGCCAGCAGCTTAAGCAGGACCGGGGAGCTGTTTTTT

V: TRBV5-1
D: .
J: TRBJ2-2
size: .
CDR3: CASSNLREGVPNTGELFF
DNA: TGCGCCAGCAGCAACCTTCGGGAAGGAGTGCCAAACACCGGGGAGCTGTTTTTT